This TCR beta chain emerged from a study of cytomegalovirus exposure and HLA in healthy donors. V lost 3 bases, J lost 1 base, and 8 bases stayed unmatched. The CDR3 runs to 17 residues. Germline CDR1 is MNHNS and CDR2 is SASEGT. The study ran its PCR with 60 Vbeta and 13 Jbeta primers. Generated by immunoSEQ multiplex PCR, the TCRdb table keeps only in-frame clones and is missing some. In the table there are about 59,000 clones, about 69% of which are singletons. The chain has TRBV6-1 and TRBJ2-3, with 9 bases matching TRBD2. Sequences were obtained from PBMCs. This clonotype was sampled from a man younger than 45 in good health and CMV-seropositive. CDR3 sequence reads: CASSEALSGGGTDTQYF. DNA of the CDR3: TGTGCCAGCAGTGAGGCACTTAGCGGGGGAGGCACAGATACGCAGTATTTT.